These 30 T cell receptor beta chains share one sample of origin, sequenced in a study of T cells in localized non-small cell lung cancer. Some clones are missing from TCRdb's copy, which holds only in-frame ones; the method was immunoSEQ multiplex PCR. This table holds a few thousand clones, roughly 20% found once. Source: lung tumor tissue, taken before any cancer treatment. These receptors were collected from a male donor aged 60 or over with stage I lung adenocarcinoma.

This clone was seen a handful of times. The chain carries TRBV30 and TRBJ2-3; TRBD2 matches at 13 bases. The CDR3 spans 15 residues. Germline CDR1 GTSNPN, CDR2 SVGIG (reference sequence). Trimming took 4 bases from V and 8 from J; bases not matched to a gene: 9. The CDR3 DNA reads TGTGCCTGGACCCTTGGGGGGACTAGCGGGGTTACGCAGTATTTT. This codes for CAWTLGGTSGVTQYF.

The table lists this clone with a few counts. The chain couples TRBV7-2 to TRBJ1-2; D is unresolved. Germline CDR1 SGHTA, CDR2 FQGNSA. V lost 0 bases and J 8 bases, leaving 10 bases between the germline ends. The CDR3 runs to 13 residues. The CDR3 is CASSLALGWGYTF. The DNA for the CDR3 is TGTGCCAGCAGCTTAGCCCTAGGGTGGGGCTACACCTTC.

This clone was observed a few times. The chain employs TRBV11-3 and TRBJ2-3; 9 nucleotides match TRBD1. V was clipped by 3 bases and J by 6 bases; unmatched bases: 4. Germline CDR1 and CDR2: SGHNT and YENEEA. The CDR3 length is 14 residues. The CDR3 region is CASSFGTGIDTQYF. The CDR3 DNA sequence: TGTGCCAGCAGCTTCGGGACAGGGATTGATACGCAGTATTTT.

This clone was seen a few times. This CDR3 is CAIGGLAEETQYF. CDR3 DNA sequence: TGTGCCATCGGGGGACTAGCGGAAGAGACCCAGTACTTC. The V gene is TRBV6-8, the J gene TRBJ2-5; 11 bases fit TRBD2. The germline V gene encodes CDR1 MNHGY and CDR2 SAAAGT. Unmatched junction bases numbered 4, after V lost 10 bases and J lost 3 bases. The CDR3 is made up of 13 amino acids.

The J gene is TRBJ2-7, the V gene TRBV9; 8 positions match TRBD1. Germline CDR1 and CDR2: SGDLS and YYNGEE. This CDR3 has 15 amino acids. V lost 4 bases and J lost 4; bases outside the gene matches: 10. The CDR3 nucleotides are TGTGCCAGCAGCCTAACCGGGACAGGCGTTTACGAGCAGTACTTC. Its protein product is CASSLTGTGVYEQYF.

The chain has TRBV29-1 and TRBJ2-1, with 8 bases lining up with TRBD2. CDR3 length equals 15 residues. V was clipped by 4 bases and J by 6 bases; unmatched bases: 11. Germline CDR1 reads SQVTM; CDR2 reads ANQGSEA. CDR3 nucleotides: TGCAGCGTTGGCCCCCCAGCGGGGGCCGGCAATGAGCAGTTCTTC. This translates into CSVGPPAGAGNEQFF.

In this sample, this clone turned up a few times. This chain connects TRBV6-8 to TRBJ2-3, with no clear D. From germline, CDR1 is MNHGY and CDR2 SAAAGT. The V end lost 2 bases, the J end lost 3 bases, and 18 bases lay between the germline ends. The CDR3 is made up of 17 amino acids. CDR3 bases: TGTGCCAGCAGTTACCCCCCAGGCAAGGGAAATACAGATACGCAGTATTTT. Residues: CASSYPPGKGNTDTQYF.

This clone was observed a few times. V and J are TRBV7-2 and TRBJ1-1; a weak D match, TRBD1 (6 bases). The ends were cut back, 6 bases at V and 1 base at J, with 9 bases in the middle. CDR3 length: 13 amino acids. CDR1 and CDR2 (germline): SGHTA, FQGNSA. The CDR3 DNA follows: TGTGCCAGCAGGGGGACAAGGAACACTGAAGCTTTCTTT. Translated: CASRGTRNTEAFF.

This clone was counted a few times. J is TRBJ1-3 and V is TRBV11-3, with 9 bases matching TRBD1. The CDR3 has 15 residues. The germline V gene encodes CDR1 SGHNT and CDR2 YENEEA. V was clipped by 5 bases and J by 8 bases; unmatched bases: 10. The CDR3 loop is CASSQAGTGSDTIYF. CDR3 sequence (DNA): TGTGCCAGCAGCCAAGCCGGGACAGGGTCCGACACCATATATTTT. Combining the CDR3 with reference TRBV11-3 and TRBJ1-3 gives the whole variable domain EAGVVQSPRYKIIEKKQPVAFWCNPISGHNTLYWYLQNLGQGPELLIRYENEEAVDDSQLPKDRFSAERLKGVDSTLKIQPAELGDSAVYLCASSQAGTGSDTIYFGEGSWLTVV.

The CDR3 DNA is TGTGCCAGCAGTTCCCCGGGACAGGGGTACGAGCAGTACTTC. Its protein product is CASSSPGQGYEQYF. The V call is TRBV11-3, the J call TRBJ2-7; 10 bases agree with TRBD1. J was trimmed by 4 bases and V by 6 bases; bases with no gene match: 6. The CDR3 spans 14 residues. Germline CDR1 and CDR2: SGHNT and YENEEA.

V gene TRBV29-1 combines with J gene TRBJ2-5; D assignment may be TRBD1 or TRBD2 (5 bases each). The CDR3 consists of 12 residues. The germline V and J ends were trimmed by 4 bases and 5 bases, with 11 bases remaining between them. Germline V CDR1 and CDR2: SQVTM, ANQGSEA. CDR3 in amino acids: CSVVRGTETQYF. DNA for the CDR3: TGCAGCGTTGTGAGGGGAACGGAGACCCAGTACTTC.

The J gene is TRBJ2-7, the V gene TRBV19; TRBD2 might be the D (6 bases). Germline CDR1 is LNHDA and CDR2 is SQIVND (reference sequence). Trimming shortened V by 5 bases and J by 4 bases, and 12 bases separated the two germline ends. This CDR3 has 13 amino acids. The CDR3 sequence: CASSPSVMYEQYF. The CDR3 coding sequence is TGTGCCAGTAGTCCTAGCGTTATGTACGAGCAGTACTTC.

The J gene is TRBJ2-5, the V gene TRBV11-3; 10 positions agree with TRBD2. The germline V gene has CDR1 SGHNT and CDR2 YENEEA. The CDR3 runs 16 residues. V was pared by 5 bases and J by 2 bases, with 8 bases of the junction left unmatched. The CDR3 spells CASSPGSSGGQETQYF. CDR3 sequence (DNA): TGTGCCAGCAGCCCGGGATCTAGCGGGGGACAAGAGACCCAGTACTTC.

This clone was observed a handful of times. J is TRBJ2-7 and V is TRBV18, with 7 bases identical to TRBD1. Germline assignment: CDR1 KGHSH and CDR2 LQKENI. This CDR3 contains 16 residues. V lost 3 bases to trimming and J lost 6 bases; unmatched junction nucleotides: 14. The CDR3 loop reads CASSPLRDSTLGEQYF. Here the CDR3 DNA reads TGTGCCAGCTCACCTCTCCGGGACAGCACGTTGGGCGAGCAGTACTTC.

This clone was counted a few times. This chain links TRBV19 with TRBJ2-1; TRBD2 might be the D (5 bases). Germline V gives CDR1 LNHDA, CDR2 SQIVND (reference sequence). Trimming left V 3 bases short and J 10 bases short, with 13 bases between. CDR3 length: 13 amino acids. This CDR3 is CASSIRAATEQFF. The CDR3 DNA follows: TGTGCCAGTAGTATTCGAGCGGCCACAGAGCAGTTCTTC.

This chain connects TRBV11-3 to TRBJ2-6; D might be TRBD1 (5 bases). Germline V gives CDR1 SGHNT, CDR2 YENEEA. Deletions cut 5 bases from V and 0 bases from J, with 17 bases between. The CDR3 is 18 amino acids. The CDR3 loop reads CASSTRQYYVSGANVLTF. The CDR3 DNA reads as TGTGCCAGCAGCACCCGACAGTATTACGTCTCTGGGGCCAACGTCCTGACTTTC.

This clone is medium-sized within its sample. The chain carries TRBV6-8 and TRBJ2-7; D may be TRBD1 or TRBD2 (5 bases each). This CDR3 has 14 amino acids. V lost 5 bases and J lost 0, with 11 bases in between. Germline V gene data show CDR1 as MNHGY and CDR2 as SAAAGT. The CDR3 sequence is CASSRGASSYEQYF. CDR3 DNA sequence: TGTGCCAGCAGTCGAGGGGCCTCCTCCTACGAGCAGTACTTC.

By share, this clone ranks as medium-sized (0.01 to 0.1%). The chain carries TRBV11-3 and TRBJ2-6; either TRBD1 or TRBD2 may fit D (5 bases each). V was trimmed by 5 bases and J by 0 bases, leaving 11 bases between them. Germline V gives CDR1 SGHNT, CDR2 YENEEA. The CDR3 has 16 amino acids. As DNA, the CDR3 is TGTGCCAGCAGCCCCAATGGGGGCTCTGGGGCCAACGTCCTGACTTTC. Its translation: CASSPNGGSGANVLTF. Using reference TRBV11-3 and TRBJ2-6 for the parts outside the CDR3, the full variable domain is EAGVVQSPRYKIIEKKQPVAFWCNPISGHNTLYWYLQNLGQGPELLIRYENEEAVDDSQLPKDRFSAERLKGVDSTLKIQPAELGDSAVYLCASSPNGGSGANVLTFGAGSRLTVL.

The chain is built from TRBV7-1 and TRBJ2-2; D may be TRBD1 (5 bases). TRBV7-1 is given ORF status, its function remaining uncertain. The CDR3 is 13 residues long. Trimming removed 4 bases from V and 5 bases from J, with 8 bases in between. Here the CDR3 DNA reads TGTGCCAGCAGCTTAGCAGGGACCGGGGAGCTGTTTTTT. It is translated as CASSLAGTGELFF.

V gene TRBV19 combines with J gene TRBJ1-3; D not resolved. V was cut by 6 bases and J by 0 bases, with 6 bases left in between. The CDR3 runs to 13 residues. Germline CDR1 LNHDA, CDR2 SQIVND (reference sequence). The CDR3 DNA sequence: TGTGCCAGTAGCTACAGCTCTGGAAACACCATATATTTT. Its translation: CASSYSSGNTIYF.

By share, this clone ranks as large (0.1 to 1%). The chain links TRBV14 to TRBJ1-1; D gene ambiguous. This CDR3 contains 13 residues. Trimming stripped 2 bases from V and 1 base from J, with 5 bases between. Germline CDR1 SGHDN, CDR2 FVKESK. CDR3 sequence: CASSQRRNTEAFF. CDR3 bases: TGTGCCAGCAGCCAAAGGCGGAACACTGAAGCTTTCTTT. The full variable domain, rest sourced from reference TRBV14 and TRBJ1-1, is EAGVTQFPSHSVIEKGQTVTLRCDPISGHDNLYWYRRVMGKEIKFLLHFVKESKQDESGMPNNRFLAERTGGTYSTLKVQPAELEDSGVYFCASSQRRNTEAFFGQGTRLTVV.

This clone was detected only a few times. The chain employs TRBV6-8 and TRBJ2-1; 9 bases are shared with TRBD2. Germline trimming cut 6 bases from V and 5 bases from J; bases unmatched to any gene: 14. Germline V lookup: CDR1 MNHGY, CDR2 SAAAGT. The CDR3 covers 17 residues. The CDR3 sequence is CASRFGPFSGSDNEQFF. The CDR3 coding sequence is TGTGCCAGCAGGTTCGGGCCGTTTAGCGGGAGCGACAATGAGCAGTTCTTC.

This chain joins TRBV30 and TRBJ2-3, with 10 nucleotides matching TRBD2. CDR3 length equals 14 residues. Trimming at V came to 4 bases and at J to 5 bases, leaving 6 bases not matched to a gene. The V gene's germline CDR1 is GTSNPN and CDR2 SVGIG (reference sequence). CDR3 in amino acids: CAWTLAGVRDTQYF. For the CDR3, the DNA is TGTGCCTGGACCCTAGCGGGAGTCAGAGATACGCAGTATTTT.

The chain uses TRBV18 and TRBJ2-3, with unresolved D. The CDR3 loop spans 14 amino acids. Per germline, CDR1 KGHSH and CDR2 LQKENI. V lost 1 base to trimming and J lost 5 bases, with 10 bases between them. The CDR3 reads CASSPRLSRDTQYF. CDR3 DNA sequence: TGTGCCAGCTCACCACGACTGTCAAGAGATACGCAGTATTTT.

The rearrangement links TRBV18 to TRBJ2-3, with D uncertain. Trimming removed 2 bases at V and 2 bases at J, with 5 bases between. Germline V lookup: CDR1 KGHSH, CDR2 LQKENI. The length of the CDR3 is 13 residues. DNA of the CDR3: TGTGCCAGCTCACCAAGGTACACAGATACGCAGTATTTT. Protein sequence: CASSPRYTDTQYF. The complete variable domain, with remaining parts taken from reference TRBV18 and TRBJ2-3, reads NAGVMQNPRHLVRRRGQEARLRCSPMKGHSHVYWYRQLPEEGLKFMVYLQKENIIDESGMPKERFSAEFPKEGPSILRIQQVVRGDSAAYFCASSPRYTDTQYFGPGTRLTVL.

By share, this clone counts as medium-sized. The rearrangement uses TRBV7-2 and TRBJ1-2; 7 positions match TRBD1. The CDR3 is made up of 13 amino acids. Looked up from germline, CDR1 is SGHTA and CDR2 is FQGNSA. V was pared by 9 bases and J by 6 bases, with 10 bases of the junction left unmatched. The CDR3 here is CASPSWRGHGYTF. In DNA form, the CDR3 reads TGTGCCAGTCCGTCGTGGAGGGGGCATGGCTACACCTTC.

This clone was detected ten times or more. The V gene is TRBV11-3, the J gene TRBJ2-3, with D maybe TRBD1 (6 bases). CDR3 length equals 17 residues. V shed 2 bases and J shed 3 bases, with 18 bases lying between them. The germline gives CDR1 SGHNT, CDR2 YENEEA. DNA of the CDR3: TGTGCCAGCAGCTTACCCGGGGCCAGGGGCGAGACAGATACGCAGTATTTT. It codes for CASSLPGARGETDTQYF.

By its share, this clone is large (0.1 to 1%). CDR3 residues: CASSIDTGELFF. CDR3 coding DNA: TGTGCCAGTAGTATAGACACCGGGGAGCTGTTTTTT. The chain recombines TRBV19 with TRBJ2-2; D not certain. The V gene's germline CDR1 is LNHDA and CDR2 SQIVND (reference sequence). The CDR3 length is 12 residues. V was pared by 0 bases and J by 4 bases, with 0 bases between.

By sample fraction, this clone is medium-sized. The chain joins TRBV11-3 to TRBJ1-4; 8 nucleotides agree with TRBD1. The V gene's germline CDR1 is SGHNT and CDR2 YENEEA. The CDR3 sequence is 15 residues long. V trimming: 4 bases; J trimming: 8 bases; junction bases outside the gene matches: 9. Here the CDR3 reads CASSWGPSGGEKLFF. The CDR3 DNA sequence: TGTGCCAGCAGCTGGGGACCCTCAGGGGGCGAAAAACTGTTTTTT.

The V and J genes are TRBV23-1 and TRBJ2-1; 8 nucleotides align to TRBD2. TRBV23-1 counts as an open reading frame of uncertain function. The CDR3 totals 13 residues. V dropped 6 bases and J dropped 7; count of bases not matched to a gene: 5. The CDR3 bases are TGCGCCAGCAGCTTGGGACTAGAAAATGAGCAGTTCTTC. Translation gives CASSLGLENEQFF.